The present T cell receptor beta chain was sequenced within a study of T cell responses to AZD1222 COVID-19 vaccine. Sequencing used immunoSEQ multiplex PCR; TCRdb keeps in-frame clones, though not all of them. The sample lists about 130,000 clones, roughly 88% seen once, with about 8.3% in the top ten. The study, taken as a whole, reports: The peak T cell response came first, and repertoires were sampled only after it.

About this clone: The antigen is not known.

The sequence came from an adult in good health. The material was peripheral blood, obtained on day 0 of AZD1222 vaccination.

Here the CDR3 DNA reads TGTGCCAGCAGCCCGTCTATAGGGGGGCTTAGGGATGAGCAGTTCTTC. Protein sequence: CASSPSIGGLRDEQFF. The V call is TRBV5-4, the J call TRBJ2-1, with D tentatively TRBD1 or TRBD2 (6 bases each). Germline V lookup: CDR1 SGHNT, CDR2 YYREEE (reference sequence). V lost 4 bases and J lost 8, with 22 bases in between. The CDR3 runs to 16 residues.